This T cell receptor beta chain was recovered during a study of beta chain features in type 1 diabetes. Sequenced material consisted of expressed TCRB transcripts (all of the isolated RNA was reverse transcribed). Measured with immunoSEQ multiplex PCR; TCRdb has only the in-frame clones, and not every one. In the table there are hundreds of thousands of clones, around 68% of which are singletons. Unmatched junction bases numbered 5, after V lost 4 bases and J lost 6 bases. Germline CDR1 is MDHEN and CDR2 is SYDVKM. The CDR3 loop spans 14 amino acids. Material for sequencing was naive CD4+ T cells from blood. The rearrangement uses TRBV28 and TRBJ2-4; 8 nucleotides match TRBD1. The TCR was taken from a man aged 30 to 39 in good health. CDR3 in DNA: TGTGCCAGCAGTTCCGGGACAGGCCTAAACATTCAGTACTTC. It yields the protein CASSSGTGLNIQYF.